One and the same sample provided the 24 T cell receptor beta chains below, sequenced in a study of blood T cell repertoires in COVID-19. Data came from immunoSEQ multiplex PCR; TCRdb stores just in-frame clones and leaves some out. Among about 180,000 clones listed, roughly 82% were seen once. Source material: PBMCs or T cells enriched from blood (not recorded which). These receptors originate from a young woman who had recovered from COVID-19.

The chain recombines TRBV25-1 with TRBJ2-1; 7 nucleotides line up with TRBD2. V lost 3 bases and J lost 7; bases outside the gene matches: 9. This CDR3 is built from 15 residues. Germline V gives CDR1 MGHDK, CDR2 SYGVNS. In nucleotides, the CDR3 is TGTGCCAGCAGTGAGAGGGACCTCGGGGGGAATGAGCAGTTCTTC. Encoded protein: CASSERDLGGNEQFF.

The chain has TRBV11-2 and TRBJ2-7; D possibly corresponds to TRBD2 (5 bases). The V gene's germline CDR1 is SGHAT and CDR2 FQNNGV. V was cut by 4 bases and J by 5 bases, with 24 bases left in between. The CDR3 is made up of 17 amino acids. CDR3 protein: CASSSPSGGSWLHEQYF. CDR3 bases: TGTGCCAGCAGCTCCCCCTCCGGCGGGTCTTGGTTACACGAGCAGTACTTC.

V usage is TRBV9 and J usage is TRBJ2-3; D might be TRBD2 (5 bases). Germline V gene lookup returns CDR1 SGDLS and CDR2 YYNGEE. The V end was cut by 0 bases, the J end by 2 bases, with 16 bases between. This CDR3 spans 17 amino acids. This CDR3 reads CASSVGFVRVDTDTQYF. CDR3 in DNA: TGTGCCAGCAGCGTAGGATTTGTGAGGGTTGACACAGATACGCAGTATTTT. Variable domain in full (rest from reference TRBV9 and TRBJ2-3): DSGVTQTPKHLITATGQRVTLRCSPRSGDLSVYWYQQSLDQGLQFLIQYYNGEERAKGNILERFSAQQFPDLHSELNLSSLELGDSALYFCASSVGFVRVDTDTQYFGPGTRLTVL.

The genes are TRBV2 and TRBJ2-3; D is uncertain. The V gene lost 5 bases and the J gene lost 5 bases, with 5 bases spanning the gap. The CDR3 consists of 11 residues. The germline CDR1 and CDR2 sequences are SNHLY and FYNNEI. CDR3 in amino acids: CASSPLDTQYF. DNA for the CDR3: TGTGCCAGCAGTCCCCTAGATACGCAGTATTTT.

The gene calls are TRBV5-5 and TRBJ2-2, with TRBD2 matching 11 bases. Per germline, CDR1 SGHKS and CDR2 YYEKEE (reference sequence). This CDR3 comprises 20 residues. The V and J ends lost 0 bases and 4 bases, in that order; junction bases with no gene match: 14. CDR3 loop: CASSLVYGLAGRGTTGELFF. For the CDR3, the DNA is TGTGCCAGCAGCTTGGTGTATGGACTAGCGGGTAGGGGGACCACCGGGGAGCTGTTTTTT.

This clone appeared once. The chain recombines TRBV19 with TRBJ2-2, with 13 bases that match TRBD2. The CDR3 contains 15 residues. V lost 6 bases and J lost 3; bases outside the gene matches: 1. The germline CDR1 and CDR2 sequences are LNHDA and SQIVND (reference sequence). CDR3 nucleotide sequence: TGTGCCAGTAGAACTAGCGGGAGGGACACCGGGGAGCTGTTTTTT. Translation: CASRTSGRDTGELFF.

The chain uses TRBV27 and TRBJ2-1, with TRBD2 as a possible D gene (5 bases). This CDR3 has 15 amino acids. The germline CDR1 and CDR2 sequences are MNHEY and SMNVEV (reference sequence). The ends were cut back, 6 bases at V and 1 base at J, with 13 bases in the middle. The CDR3 bases are TGTGCCAGCAGCACTACAAGCGGATCCTACAATGAGCAGTTCTTC. It codes for CASSTTSGSYNEQFF.

The rearrangement joins TRBV10-1 to TRBJ2-1, with D possibly TRBD2 on 6 matching bases. The V and J ends lost 2 bases and 5 bases respectively, with 16 bases between them. The CDR3 consists of 16 residues. Germline lookup yields CDR1 WNHNN and CDR2 SYGVQD (reference sequence). CDR3 region: CASSEGDGRKHNEQFF. CDR3 nucleotides: TGCGCCAGCAGTGAGGGGGACGGGAGAAAACACAATGAGCAGTTCTTC.

This chain connects TRBV29-1 to TRBJ2-1, with 14 bases that match TRBD2. Germline assignment: CDR1 SQVTM and CDR2 ANQGSEA. V was pared by 7 bases and J by 1 base, with 9 bases of the junction left unmatched. The CDR3 length is 17 residues. As DNA, the CDR3 is TGCAGCGCTACGGGGACTAGCGGGAGTTGGTCCTACAATGAGCAGTTCTTC. It encodes CSATGTSGSWSYNEQFF.

The chain uses TRBV7-9 and TRBJ1-2; D gene uncertain. The CDR3 spans 13 residues. Germline V gene data show CDR1 as SEHNR and CDR2 as FQNEAQ (reference sequence). The ends were cut back, 2 bases at V and 3 bases at J, with 7 bases in the middle. As DNA, the CDR3 is TGTGCCAGCAGCTTATCCTACCACTATGGCTACACCTTC. It translates to CASSLSYHYGYTF.

The chain employs TRBV5-6 and TRBJ1-3; tentatively, D is TRBD1 (5 bases). Germline-derived CDR1 and CDR2 are SGHDT and YYEEEE. Trimming took 4 bases from V and 9 from J, leaving 20 bases between them. This CDR3 has 15 amino acids. The CDR3 DNA is TGTGCCAGCAGCGCAACGACAGTGGGGTTGAGCACCATATATTTT. Amino acids: CASSATTVGLSTIYF.

The chain joins TRBV6-5 to TRBJ1-6, with TRBD1 as a possible D gene (5 bases). The CDR3 sequence is 15 residues long. The germline V and J ends were trimmed by 0 bases and 8 bases, with 11 bases remaining between them. The germline V gene encodes CDR1 MNHEY and CDR2 SVGAGI. CDR3 nucleotide sequence: TGTGCCAGCAGTTACTCGTACAGGTCCGATTCACCCCTCCACTTT. Protein: CASSYSYRSDSPLHF.

J is TRBJ2-1 and V is TRBV11-2; D unresolved. Between the trimmed V and J ends, which lost 1 base and 7 bases, there was a span of 5 bases. The CDR3 is 12 residues long. Germline V gene data show CDR1 as SGHAT and CDR2 as FQNNGV. The CDR3 loop reads CASSLVRNEQFF. The CDR3, as DNA: TGTGCCAGCAGCTTAGTCAGGAATGAGCAGTTCTTC.

V and J are TRBV6-5 and TRBJ1-3; TRBD1 matches 7 bases. Unmatched junction bases numbered 4, after V lost 5 bases and J lost 0 bases. In germline, CDR1 is MNHEY, CDR2 SVGAGI. The CDR3 is 15 amino acids. The CDR3 loop is CASSPPGGSGNTIYF. The DNA for the CDR3 is TGTGCCAGCAGTCCCCCAGGGGGCTCTGGAAACACCATATATTTT.

V gene TRBV7-3 combines with J gene TRBJ2-7, with 9 bases lining up with TRBD2. CDR3 length equals 17 residues. Germline V CDR1 and CDR2: SGHTA, FQGTGA. The V and J ends lost 1 base and 5 bases, in that order; junction bases with no gene match: 12. DNA of the CDR3: TGTGCCAGCAGCTTAAGACCCCCGGGGGCTAGCGGGGACGAGCAGTACTTC. Translated: CASSLRPPGASGDEQYF.

This clone was recorded a few times. J is TRBJ1-2 and V is TRBV30; D gene uncertain. V shed 3 bases and J shed 2 bases, with 7 bases lying between them. Germline lookup yields CDR1 GTSNPN and CDR2 SVGIG (reference sequence). There are 12 residues in the CDR3. CDR3 region: CAWSPQNYGYTF. DNA for the CDR3: TGTGCCTGGAGCCCCCAGAACTATGGCTACACCTTC.

This clone was recorded at least ten times. The rearrangement uses TRBV21-1 and TRBJ2-3; the table's D call of TRBD1 was not tested on the DNA. TRBV21-1 is labeled a pseudogene. The CDR3 runs to 17 residues. CDR3: CASSKKLTNQGTDTQYF. The CDR3 nucleotides are TGTGCCAGCAGCAAAAAACTGACCAACCAGGGCACAGATACGCAGTATTTT.

This chain links TRBV5-1 with TRBJ2-1, with 9 nucleotides matching TRBD1. Germline CDR1 is SGHRS and CDR2 is YFSETQ. The CDR3 is 16 residues long. V trimming: 4 bases; J trimming: 5 bases; junction bases outside the gene matches: 10. CDR3 nucleotide sequence: TGCGCCAGCAGCCCGGACGGACAGGGGCAAAACAATGAGCAGTTCTTC. Encoded protein: CASSPDGQGQNNEQFF.

The chain employs TRBV3-1 (or the pseudogene TRBV3-2) and TRBJ2-7; 7 positions match TRBD2. This CDR3 has 13 residues. Germline CDR1 is LGHDT and CDR2 is YNNKEL (reference sequence). V dropped 1 base and J dropped 3; count of bases not matched to a gene: 0. CDR3 region: CASSQVAGYEQYF. In DNA form, the CDR3 reads TGTGCCAGCAGCCAAGTAGCGGGCTACGAGCAGTACTTC.

The chain recombines TRBV5-4 with TRBJ2-3; the match to TRBD1 covers 7 bases. Germline CDR1 SGHNT, CDR2 YYREEE (reference sequence). The V and J ends lost 4 bases and 0 bases, in that order; junction bases with no gene match: 8. The CDR3 extends over 16 amino acids. For the CDR3, the DNA is TGTGCCAGCAGCACTGGACAGGCCCGAAGCACAGATACGCAGTATTTT. Its translation: CASSTGQARSTDTQYF.

The rearrangement joins TRBV11-2 to TRBJ2-7; D remains unclear. The V and J ends lost 2 bases and 0 bases respectively, with 11 bases between them. The CDR3 has 15 amino acids. CDR1 is SGHAT, CDR2 FQNNGV, per germline. The CDR3 nucleotides read TGTGCCAGCAGCTTAACCCCGACTGCCTCCTACGAGCAGTACTTC. This translates into CASSLTPTASYEQYF.

This clone has a single count. The chain links TRBV12-3 or TRBV12-4 to TRBJ1-1; TRBD1 is a possible D gene (5 bases). This CDR3 is 13 amino acids long. Trimming cost V 6 bases and J 5 bases, with 13 bases left between them. Here the CDR3 reads CASRLQGGTEAFF. CDR3 DNA: TGTGCCAGCAGACTGCAGGGTGGAACTGAAGCTTTCTTT.

CDR3 sequence: CSAPGDYGYTF. The CDR3 region has the DNA TGCAGCGCACCCGGTGACTATGGCTACACCTTC. This chain connects TRBV29-1 to TRBJ1-2; D gene ambiguous. The CDR3 runs to 11 residues. With 7 bases removed from V and 3 bases from J, the gap between germline ends came to 9 bases. Germline V CDR1 and CDR2: SQVTM, ANQGSEA.

The chain carries TRBV7-2 and TRBJ1-5; 7 nucleotides match TRBD1. Trimming removed 5 bases from V and 4 bases from J; junction bases left unmatched: 5. Germline loops: CDR1 SGHTA, CDR2 FQGNSA. This CDR3 is 14 amino acids long. The CDR3 region is CASSPQGRNQPQHF. CDR3 DNA sequence: TGTGCCAGCAGCCCACAGGGGAGGAATCAGCCCCAGCATTTT. The full variable domain, its missing parts supplied by reference TRBV7-2 and TRBJ1-5, is GAGVSQSPSNKVTEKGKDVELRCDPISGHTALYWYRQSLGQGLEFLIYFQGNSAPDKSGLPSDRFSAERTGGSVSTLTIQRTQQEDSAVYLCASSPQGRNQPQHFGDGTRLSIL.